The 32 T cell receptor beta chains reported below all come from one sample, sequenced in a study of T cell repertoires in cytomegalovirus infection. Using its own MiXCR run on the reads, TCRdb lists one record per CDR3 protein. The data hold about 110,000 distinct CDR3 sequences, with roughly 30% observed a single time. Their target antigens are unknown. The material was CD8+ T cells from cultured PBMCs, obtained from culture after CMV antigen stimulation. These receptors originate from a human donor in good health (CMV status not recorded). Some clones in this sample may be carry-over from other donors' samples.

Only a few counts were recorded for this clonotype. The rearrangement joins TRBV7-6 to TRBJ1-1; perhaps TRBD1 as D (5 bases). Trimming removed 1 base from V and 11 bases from J, with 14 bases in between. CDR3 length: 13 amino acids. Germline CDR1 reads SGHVS; CDR2 reads FNYEAQ. For the CDR3, the DNA is TGTGCCAGCAGCTTAGATGGGTCCCGGGGGGCTTTCTTT. It is translated as CASSLDGSRGAFF.

This clonotype was found many times. The J gene is TRBJ1-2, the V gene TRBV7-2; D gene uncertain. This CDR3 comprises 18 residues. The germline V and J ends were trimmed by 0 bases and 2 bases, with 19 bases remaining between them. Germline CDR1 SGHTA, CDR2 FQGNSA. CDR3 in DNA: TGTGCCAGCAGCTTAGCCGGGGAGCTACTGAACCCCAACTATGGCTACACCTTC. This gives the protein CASSLAGELLNPNYGYTF.

This clonotype was picked up a small number of times. The CDR3 DNA is TGTGCCAGCAGTGGTTCCAGCTGGGATGGCTACACCTTC. Amino acid sequence: CASSGSSWDGYTF. The chain has TRBV2 and TRBJ1-2; D call uncertain. The V end was cut by 4 bases, the J end by 6 bases, with 12 bases between. The CDR3 loop spans 13 amino acids. The germline gives CDR1 SNHLY, CDR2 FYNNEI. The full variable domain, with the rest looked up from reference TRBV2 and TRBJ1-2, is EPEVTQTPSHQVTQMGQEVILRCVPISNHLYFYWYRQILGQKVEFLVSFYNNEISEKSEIFDDQFSVERPDGSNFTLKIRSTKLEDSAMYFCASSGSSWDGYTFGSGTRLTVV.

This CDR3 reads CASSLDFSGPSGANVLTF. Written as DNA, the CDR3 is TGTGCCAGCAGCTTAGATTTCTCGGGGCCCTCTGGGGCCAACGTCCTGACTTTC. The J gene is TRBJ2-6, the V gene TRBV7-9; tentatively, D is TRBD1 or TRBD2 (5 bases each). Deletions cut 1 base from V and 0 bases from J, with 13 bases between. The CDR3 runs to 18 residues. From germline, CDR1 is SEHNR and CDR2 FQNEAQ (reference sequence).

The chain carries TRBV7-9 and TRBJ2-7, with 9 bases that match TRBD2. V lost 5 bases and J lost 4; bases outside the gene matches: 12. Germline assignment: CDR1 SEHNR and CDR2 FQNEAQ (reference sequence). This CDR3 has 16 residues. CDR3 protein: CASSPRGVTSGYEQYF. The CDR3 coding sequence is TGTGCCAGCAGCCCCCGAGGGGTTACTAGCGGGTACGAGCAGTACTTC.

This clonotype has ten or more counts. The rearrangement joins TRBV12-3 or TRBV12-4 to TRBJ2-3, with 14 bases aligning to TRBD2. Trimming cost V 5 bases and J 4 bases; bases outside gene matches: 5. The CDR3 contains 16 residues. CDR3 nucleotide sequence: TGTGCCAGCAGTCATGGGACTAGCGGGGGAGCAGATACGCAGTATTTT. Protein: CASSHGTSGGADTQYF.

There are many counts of this clonotype. V usage is TRBV7-2 and J usage is TRBJ1-1; possibly TRBD1 for D (6 bases). The CDR3 has 19 amino acids. The V gene's germline CDR1 is SGHTA and CDR2 FQGNSA. V was pared by 1 base and J by 4 bases, with 25 bases between. CDR3 nucleotides: TGTGCCAGCAGCTTAGATTTTATTCCGGTAGGGGGGCAGGGCACTGAAGCTTTCTTT. It yields the protein CASSLDFIPVGGQGTEAFF.

This clonotype has a handful of counts. The rearrangement links TRBV12-3 or TRBV12-4 to TRBJ1-3; no clear D. CDR3 length: 18 residues. Trimming cost V 8 bases and J 0 bases, with 23 bases left between them. CDR3 nucleotide sequence: TGTGCCAGCCGAGTTTTGATTTATCGGGGAGTCTCTGGAAACACCATATATTTT. It yields the protein CASRVLIYRGVSGNTIYF.

The sample holds a few counts of this clonotype. The rearrangement joins TRBV4-1 to TRBJ2-2; maybe TRBD2 (6 bases). Germline CDR1 MGHRA, CDR2 YSYEKL. Deletions cut 8 bases from V and 1 base from J, with 11 bases between. CDR3 size: 14 residues. The CDR3 loop reads CASRGGLNTGELFF. The DNA of the CDR3 is TGCGCCAGCCGAGGAGGGCTGAACACCGGGGAGCTGTTTTTT.

The CDR3 reads CASSYSMGSSYNEQFF. In DNA form, the CDR3 reads TGTGCCAGCAGTTACTCGATGGGTAGCTCCTACAATGAGCAGTTCTTC. The rearrangement uses TRBV6-2 or TRBV6-3 and TRBJ2-1; D ambiguous. Trimming stripped 0 bases from V and 0 bases from J, with 9 bases between. Germline assignment: CDR1 MNHEY and CDR2 SVGEGT. The CDR3 has 16 amino acids.

The chain links TRBV11-2 to TRBJ2-7, with a possible D match to TRBD1 (6 bases). The V gene's germline CDR1 is SGHAT and CDR2 FQNNGV. This CDR3 contains 17 residues. With 2 bases removed from V and 0 bases from J, the gap between germline ends came to 17 bases. CDR3 residues: CASSLSRDKDYSYEQYF. The CDR3 DNA reads as TGTGCCAGCAGCTTAAGCAGGGACAAAGACTACTCCTACGAGCAGTACTTC.

The rearrangement uses TRBV28 and TRBJ2-3, with TRBD2 as a possible D gene (6 bases). Germline V gene sequence: CDR1 MDHEN, CDR2 SYDVKM. The CDR3 is made up of 12 amino acids. Trimming shortened V by 8 bases and J by 2 bases, and 8 bases separated the two germline ends. The CDR3 sequence is CASGLHTDTQYF. The CDR3 DNA reads TGTGCCAGCGGACTACACACAGATACGCAGTATTTT.

The chain combines TRBV13 with TRBJ2-7, with 8 bases aligning to TRBD1. The CDR3 spans 15 residues. CDR1 and CDR2 from the germline V gene are PRHDT and FYEKMQ (reference sequence). V lost 2 bases to trimming and J lost 5 bases; unmatched junction nucleotides: 8. The CDR3: CASSLQGQEIHEQYF. In DNA, the CDR3 is TGTGCCAGCAGCTTACAGGGACAGGAAATTCACGAGCAGTACTTC. Supplemented by reference TRBV13 and TRBJ2-7, the full variable domain reads AAGVIQSPRHLIKEKRETATLKCYPIPRHDTVYWYQQGPGQDPQFLISFYEKMQSDKGSIPDRFSAQQFSDYHSELNMSSLELGDSALYFCASSLQGQEIHEQYFGPGTRLTVT.

This clonotype was found a few times. The J gene is TRBJ2-7, the V gene TRBV7-8; D remains unclear. The CDR3 is 12 amino acids. Trimming took 6 bases from V and 2 from J, leaving 8 bases between them. The germline V gene encodes CDR1 SGHVS and CDR2 FQNEAQ. The CDR3 loop reads CASRAIPYEQYF. As DNA, the CDR3 is TGTGCCAGCAGAGCGATTCCCTACGAGCAGTACTTC.

This clonotype was counted ten times or more. The chain combines TRBV6-2 or TRBV6-3 with TRBJ1-5; tentative D call: TRBD1 (5 bases). This CDR3 region has 12 residues. Germline CDR1 MNHEY, CDR2 SVGEGT. V was pared by 10 bases and J by 7 bases, with 14 bases between. The CDR3 protein is CATREGQQPQHF. CDR3 nucleotides: TGTGCCACCCGCGAGGGGCAACAGCCCCAGCATTTT.

The chain recombines TRBV6-2 or TRBV6-3 with TRBJ2-7, with TRBD1 matching 7 bases. The V gene end was trimmed by 8 bases and the J gene end by 3 bases; junction bases not matched to a gene: 7. CDR1 MNHEY and CDR2 SVGEGT come from the germline V gene. This CDR3 contains 13 residues. CDR3 loop: CASGQGGVYEQYF. CDR3 DNA: TGTGCCAGCGGTCAAGGGGGCGTCTACGAGCAGTACTTC.

The chain employs TRBV7-2 and TRBJ1-3; D remains ambiguous. The CDR3 loop spans 15 amino acids. Germline V gives CDR1 SGHTA, CDR2 FQGNSA. Deletions cut 1 base from V and 0 bases from J, with 7 bases between. The CDR3 sequence is CASSLVLHSGNTIYF. The DNA of the CDR3 is TGTGCCAGCAGCTTAGTTCTCCACTCTGGAAACACCATATATTTT. The full variable domain, completed using reference TRBV7-2 and TRBJ1-3, is GAGVSQSPSNKVTEKGKDVELRCDPISGHTALYWYRQSLGQGLEFLIYFQGNSAPDKSGLPSDRFSAERTGGSVSTLTIQRTQQEDSAVYLCASSLVLHSGNTIYFGEGSWLTVV.

This clonotype appeared a few times. One junction end does not reproduce the germline sequence, and a read error may be involved. The chain combines TRBV7-2 with TRBJ2-3, with 15 bases that match TRBD2. Germline lookup yields CDR1 SGHTA and CDR2 FQGNSA. This CDR3 region has 17 residues. CDR3 loop: CASSWTSGGASRDTQYF. The CDR3 nucleotides are TGTGCCAGCAGCTGGACTAGCGGGGGGGCCAGCAGAGATACGCAGTATTTT.

This chain uses TRBV19 with TRBJ2-1; D not certain. Germline V gene lookup returns CDR1 LNHDA and CDR2 SQIVND (reference sequence). The CDR3 loop spans 15 amino acids. Trimming took off 6 bases at V and 0 bases at J, with 12 bases between the two ends. DNA for the CDR3: TGTGCCAGTAGCCTTGGACGGAGCTCCTACAATGAGCAGTTCTTC. Protein: CASSLGRSSYNEQFF.

This clonotype came up a few times. This chain joins TRBV12-3 or TRBV12-4 and TRBJ1-5, with D possibly matching TRBD1 (6 bases). The V and J ends lost 6 bases and 5 bases respectively, with 20 bases between them. CDR3 size: 16 residues. CDR3 protein: CASSPLDRFGDQPQHF. DNA of the CDR3: TGTGCCAGCAGCCCCCTTGACAGGTTCGGTGATCAGCCCCAGCATTTT.

A single count supports this clonotype. The chain joins TRBV6-5 to TRBJ2-7; D may be TRBD2 (6 bases). In germline, CDR1 is MNHEY, CDR2 SVGAGI. This CDR3 is built from 15 residues. The V end lost 5 bases, the J end lost 3 bases, and 17 bases lay between the germline ends. CDR3 DNA: TGTGCCAGCAGTCAGTACCGGGACGGGGGCTACGAGCAGTACTTC. It yields the protein CASSQYRDGGYEQYF.

Relative to its sample, this clonotype is large. This sequence joins TRBV6-5 and TRBJ1-2, with 7 bases fitting TRBD1. V gave up 4 bases and J gave up 8 bases; unmatched junction bases: 7. Germline-derived CDR1 and CDR2 are MNHEY and SVGAGI. The CDR3 totals 13 residues. The CDR3 nucleotides read TGTGCCAGCAGTTCCCCGACAGGGCAAGGCTACACCTTC. It encodes CASSSPTGQGYTF.

The V call is TRBV6-2 or TRBV6-3, the J call TRBJ2-7; maybe TRBD2 (6 bases). Germline V CDR1 and CDR2: MNHEY, SVGEGT. The length of the CDR3 is 15 residues. V dropped 2 bases and J dropped 3 bases, with 14 bases sitting between them. The CDR3 DNA reads as TGTGCCAGCAGTTACCGCGGCGGGGTCCTCTACGAGCAGTACTTC. Protein product: CASSYRGGVLYEQYF.

The V call is TRBV7-9, the J call TRBJ2-7; 10 nucleotides agree with TRBD1. Losses at the gene ends were 5 bases for V and 12 bases for J; bases not matched to a gene: 13. The CDR3 covers 14 residues. Germline V CDR1 and CDR2: SEHNR, FQNEAQ (reference sequence). This CDR3 is CASSTPGQGSTRYF. CDR3 coding DNA: TGTGCCAGCAGCACTCCGGGACAGGGGAGTACGCGGTACTTC.

CDR3 loop: CASMVGTVNTEAFF. In DNA form, the CDR3 reads TGTGCCAGCATGGTCGGGACGGTGAACACTGAAGCTTTCTTT. The gene calls are TRBV27 and TRBJ1-1; D possibly corresponds to TRBD1 (5 bases). Per the germline V gene, CDR1 is MNHEY and CDR2 is SMNVEV (reference sequence). Between the trimmed V and J ends, which lost 7 bases and 0 bases, there was a span of 12 bases. This CDR3 comprises 14 residues.

This rearrangement joins TRBV5-1 to TRBJ1-4, with 9 bases aligning to TRBD1. Germline V gene sequence: CDR1 SGHRS, CDR2 YFSETQ. V lost 1 base to trimming and J lost 10 bases; unmatched junction nucleotides: 5. The CDR3 is 14 amino acids. Here the CDR3 DNA reads TGCGCCAGCAGCTTGCGACAGGGGGAAGGAAAACTGTTTTTT. Its protein is CASSLRQGEGKLFF.

This clonotype was recorded a few times. The chain uses TRBV29-1 and TRBJ1-1; D is possibly TRBD1 (5 bases). Germline V gives CDR1 SQVTM, CDR2 ANQGSEA. The CDR3 loop spans 12 amino acids. V was shortened by 7 bases and J by 5 bases, with 14 bases between the two germline ends. The CDR3 loop reads CSGGRLGTEAFF. The CDR3 DNA reads as TGCAGCGGGGGGAGGTTAGGGACTGAAGCTTTCTTT.

This clonotype has more than one count but fewer than ten. The V call is TRBV7-9, the J call TRBJ1-6; maybe TRBD1 (6 bases). The CDR3 is 15 amino acids. Trimming pared 1 base from V and 6 bases from J, leaving 10 bases between. CDR1 and CDR2 (germline): SEHNR, FQNEAQ (reference sequence). The CDR3 DNA is TGTGCCAGCAGCTTAGGGGGGGCAGGTAATTCACCCCTCCACTTT. Its translation is CASSLGGAGNSPLHF.

The chain couples TRBV19 to TRBJ1-6, with D tentatively TRBD1 (6 bases). Germline CDR1 reads LNHDA; CDR2 reads SQIVND (reference sequence). V was trimmed by 5 bases and J by 6 bases, leaving 20 bases between them. The CDR3 length is 17 residues. DNA of the CDR3: TGTGCCAGTAGTTTACAGGGCTTCGGGGCCCTTAATTCACCCCTCCACTTT. Protein: CASSLQGFGALNSPLHF.

CDR3 bases: TGCGCCAGCAGCTTGTGGAGCCCGGGGACGAACGAGCAGTACTTC. Its translation is CASSLWSPGTNEQYF. The chain is built from TRBV5-1 and TRBJ2-7, with D possibly called TRBD1 or TRBD2 (5 bases each). Germline-derived CDR1 and CDR2 are SGHRS and YFSETQ. The CDR3 consists of 15 residues. Trimming shortened V by 1 base and J by 5 bases, and 16 bases separated the two germline ends.

V usage is TRBV12-3 or TRBV12-4 and J usage is TRBJ1-1, with D tentatively TRBD1 (6 bases). The CDR3 runs to 14 residues. V was pared by 7 bases and J by 0 bases, with 12 bases between. The CDR3 DNA sequence: TGTGCCAGCACTACCGGGACACTGAACACTGAAGCTTTCTTT. The encoded protein is CASTTGTLNTEAFF.

The rearrangement links TRBV7-2 to TRBJ2-7; TRBD2 matches 10 bases. The V gene end was trimmed by 2 bases and the J gene end by 0 bases; junction bases not matched to a gene: 1. The CDR3 covers 15 residues. The germline gives CDR1 SGHTA, CDR2 FQGNSA. The CDR3 is CASSLLAGASYEQYF. CDR3 nucleotides: TGTGCCAGCAGCTTACTAGCGGGGGCCTCCTACGAGCAGTACTTC.